These 8 T cell receptor beta chains share one sample of origin, sequenced in a study of T cell repertoires in ileal Crohn's disease. The method was immunoSEQ multiplex PCR; TCRdb's version includes in-frame clones alone and lacks a portion of them. The table includes 8,200 or so clones, 60% to 85% detected once. The sequencing sample was made of ileal tissue. These receptors were obtained from an adult with Crohn's disease.

The rearrangement joins TRBV5-6 to TRBJ2-1; D uncertain. Deletions cut 1 base from V and 5 bases from J, with 13 bases between. The CDR3 spans 15 residues. Germline V CDR1 and CDR2: SGHDT, YYEEEE. The CDR3 DNA follows: TGTGCCAGCAGCTTGACCCTTACAGCCAACAATGAGCAGTTCTTC. This sequence encodes CASSLTLTANNEQFF.

The chain couples TRBV5-1 to TRBJ1-5; D gene ambiguous. Germline CDR1 SGHRS, CDR2 YFSETQ. The CDR3 extends over 14 amino acids. V was pared by 1 base and J by 7 bases, with 12 bases between. The CDR3 nucleotides read TGCGCCAGCAGCTTGATGCCGGAGAGGCAGCCCCAGCATTTT. Translated: CASSLMPERQPQHF.

This clone counts as medium-sized. CDR3 region: CASSPGGGQETQYF. As DNA, the CDR3 is TGCGCCAGCAGCCCCGGAGGCGGACAAGAGACCCAGTACTTC. The chain is built from TRBV5-1 and TRBJ2-5; perhaps TRBD2 as D (5 bases). V was cut by 4 bases and J by 2 bases, with 12 bases left in between. Germline V CDR1 and CDR2: SGHRS, YFSETQ. This CDR3 region has 14 residues.

The chain carries TRBV7-8 and TRBJ1-3, with TRBD1 matching over 8 bases. V lost 2 bases, J lost 4 bases, and 4 bases stayed unmatched. CDR1 and CDR2 from the germline V gene are SGHVS and FQNEAQ. CDR3 length: 15 amino acids. The DNA for the CDR3 is TGTGCCAGCAGCTTAAAGGACAGGGACGGAAACACCATATATTTT. It codes for CASSLKDRDGNTIYF.

J is TRBJ2-5 and V is TRBV7-9; 9 nucleotides agree with TRBD1. CDR1 and CDR2 (germline): SEHNR, FQNEAQ (reference sequence). The V and J ends lost 5 bases and 5 bases, in that order; junction bases with no gene match: 9. The CDR3 loop spans 15 amino acids. The CDR3 coding sequence is TGTGCCAGCAGCCTGGGGACAGGGAAATTGGAGACCCAGTACTTC. Its translation: CASSLGTGKLETQYF.

Here the CDR3 reads CASSSGQGANYGYTF. The CDR3 DNA reads as TGTGCCAGCAGCTCCGGACAGGGAGCTAACTATGGCTACACCTTC. The chain uses TRBV7-9 and TRBJ1-2, with TRBD1 identical over 8 bases. From germline, CDR1 is SEHNR and CDR2 FQNEAQ (reference sequence). This CDR3 contains 15 residues. With V trimmed by 4 bases and J by 0 bases, 4 bases remained unmatched.

The gene calls are TRBV18 and TRBJ2-1; 9 positions match TRBD1. This CDR3 spans 15 amino acids. Germline V CDR1 and CDR2: KGHSH, LQKENI. Trimming cost V 5 bases and J 7 bases; bases outside gene matches: 9. The CDR3 sequence is CASSSYGTGKNEQFF. The CDR3 DNA is TGTGCCAGCTCATCCTACGGGACAGGGAAGAATGAGCAGTTCTTC.

The gene calls are TRBV9 and TRBJ2-1; 8 nucleotides agree with TRBD2. With V trimmed by 4 bases and J by 7 bases, 10 bases remained unmatched. Germline V CDR1 and CDR2: SGDLS, YYNGEE. The CDR3 is 15 amino acids. CDR3 nucleotides: TGTGCCAGCAGCCCCCGGGGGGGGCAGCTGAATGAGCAGTTCTTC. Protein product: CASSPRGGQLNEQFF.